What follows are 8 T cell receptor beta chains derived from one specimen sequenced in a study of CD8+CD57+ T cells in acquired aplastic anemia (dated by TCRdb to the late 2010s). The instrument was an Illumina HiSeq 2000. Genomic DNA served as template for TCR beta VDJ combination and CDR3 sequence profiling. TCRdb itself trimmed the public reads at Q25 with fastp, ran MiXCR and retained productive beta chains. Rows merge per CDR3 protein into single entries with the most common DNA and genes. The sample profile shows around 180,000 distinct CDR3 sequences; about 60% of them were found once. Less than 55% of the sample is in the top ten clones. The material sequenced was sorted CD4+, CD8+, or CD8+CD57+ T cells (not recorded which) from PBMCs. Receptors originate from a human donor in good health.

CDR3 protein: CASSLVTGSSYEQYF. In nucleotides, the CDR3 is TGTGCCAGCAGCTTAGTTACGGGGAGCTCCTACGAGCAGTACTTC. The rearrangement links TRBV9 to TRBJ2-7; a possible D gene is TRBD2 (5 bases). Looked up from germline, CDR1 is SGDLS and CDR2 is YYNGEE. V was trimmed by 4 bases and J by 0 bases, leaving 14 bases between them. This CDR3 is built from 15 residues.

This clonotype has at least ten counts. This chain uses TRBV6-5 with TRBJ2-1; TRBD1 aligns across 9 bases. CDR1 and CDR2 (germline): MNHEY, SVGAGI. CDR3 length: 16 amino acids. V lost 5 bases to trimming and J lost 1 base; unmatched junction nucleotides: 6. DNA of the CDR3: TGTGCCAGCAGTGAGGGACAGGGATATTCCTACAATGAGCAGTTCTTC. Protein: CASSEGQGYSYNEQFF.

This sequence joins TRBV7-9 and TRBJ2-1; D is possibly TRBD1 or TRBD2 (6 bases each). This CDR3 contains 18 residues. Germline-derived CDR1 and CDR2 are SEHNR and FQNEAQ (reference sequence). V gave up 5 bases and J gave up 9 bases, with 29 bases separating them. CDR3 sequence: CASSPVPQGRDRFSEQFF. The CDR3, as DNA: TGTGCCAGCAGCCCAGTCCCTCAGGGGCGGGATAGGTTCAGTGAGCAGTTCTTC.

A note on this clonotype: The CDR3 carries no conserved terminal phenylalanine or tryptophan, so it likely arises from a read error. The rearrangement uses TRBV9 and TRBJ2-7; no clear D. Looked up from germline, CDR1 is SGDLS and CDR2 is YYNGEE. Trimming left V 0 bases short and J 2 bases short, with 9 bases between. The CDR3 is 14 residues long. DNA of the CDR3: TGTGCCAGCAGCGTAGGAGCAGGAACCTACGAGCAGTACTTA. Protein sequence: CASSVGAGTYEQYL.

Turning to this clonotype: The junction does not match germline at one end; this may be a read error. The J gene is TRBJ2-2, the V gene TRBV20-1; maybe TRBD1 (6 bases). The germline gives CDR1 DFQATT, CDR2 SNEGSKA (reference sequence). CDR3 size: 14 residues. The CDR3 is CSAETTGNTGEPFF. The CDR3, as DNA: TGCAGTGCTGAAACCACAGGGAACACCGGGGAGCCGTTTTTT.

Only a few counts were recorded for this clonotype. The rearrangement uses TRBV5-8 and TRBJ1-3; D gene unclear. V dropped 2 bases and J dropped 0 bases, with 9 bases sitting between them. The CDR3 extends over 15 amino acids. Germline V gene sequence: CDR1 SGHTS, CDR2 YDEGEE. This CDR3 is CASSLDSDSGNTIYF. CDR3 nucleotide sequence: TGTGCCAGCAGCTTAGACTCGGACTCTGGAAACACCATATATTTT.

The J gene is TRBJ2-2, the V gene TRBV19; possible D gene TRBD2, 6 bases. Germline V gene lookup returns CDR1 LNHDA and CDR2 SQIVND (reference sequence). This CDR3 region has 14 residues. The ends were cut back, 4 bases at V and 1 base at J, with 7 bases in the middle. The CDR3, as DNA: TGTGCCAGTAGTAGCGGGATGAACACCGGGGAGCTGTTTTTT. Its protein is CASSSGMNTGELFF. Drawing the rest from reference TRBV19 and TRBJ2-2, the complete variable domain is DGGITQSPKYLFRKEGQNVTLSCEQNLNHDAMYWYRQDPGQGLRLIYYSQIVNDFQKGDIAEGYSVSREKKESFPLTVTSAQKNPTAFYLCASSSGMNTGELFFGEGSRLTVL.

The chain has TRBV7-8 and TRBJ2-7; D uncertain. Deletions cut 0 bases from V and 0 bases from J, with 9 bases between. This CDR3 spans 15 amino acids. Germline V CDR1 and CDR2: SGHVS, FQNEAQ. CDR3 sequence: CASSLARVSSYEQYF. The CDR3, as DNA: TGTGCCAGCAGCTTAGCGAGAGTGAGCTCCTACGAGCAGTACTTC.